Listed below are T cell receptor beta chains from one sample, sequenced in a study of T cell responses to AZD1222 COVID-19 vaccine. Method: immunoSEQ multiplex PCR; TCRdb's copy keeps in-frame clones and lacks some. Here the sample spans about 150,000 clones, approximately 87% being singletons. Specimen: peripheral blood, collected on day 0 of MenACWY control vaccination. These receptors originate from an adult in good health. Each CDR3 is given with its conserved first and last residue.

V,CDR3
TRBV5-1,CASSLTGNSGNTIYF
TRBV11-3,CASSSGGGANYGYTF
TRBV6-2/TRBV6-3,CASSYSIGSGNTGELFF
TRBV28,CASSNRQGAIQPQHF
TRBV6-1,CASSVNRDRGRETQYF
TRBV6-5,CASRRVGAEAFF
TRBV10-3,CAITDVGTPTEQYF
TRBV7-2,CASSLRGSYEQYF
TRBV11-2,CASSLYPTNTEAFF
TRBV7-2,CASSLLRDLYGYTF
TRBV5-1,CASSWGLFSIDTDTQYF
TRBV6-5,CASSPRAHYGYTF
TRBV6-6,CASSYDFRDSPLHF
TRBV27,CASSSLPGTQAEAFF
TRBV7-2,CASSLSGRGTEAFF
TRBV3-1/TRBV3-2,CASSPTDRLGNTIYF
TRBV4-1,CASSQVRTGRSGNTIYF
TRBV2,CASRREQETQYF
TRBV7-6,CASSIMDGVNEQFF
TRBV6-1,CASSEYGGTHNSPLHF
TRBV7-3,CASSSSLRSSYNEQFF
TRBV5-6,CASSLYGRITGELFF
TRBV3-1/TRBV3-2,CASSQAGTGSYNEQFF
TRBV6-5,CASSRDGVNTEAFF
TRBV28,CASSLSSANQPQHF
TRBV5-4,CASSLTGEETQYF
TRBV5-4,CASRADLEPHNEQFF
TRBV19,CASSIIGQGATEAFF
TRBV2,CASSEALSQIGYGYTF
TRBV2,CASSDHTDTQYF
TRBV7-2,CASSQDRVLSDTQYF
TRBV29-1,CSVGLAGPQETQYF
TRBV27,CASSYTGVVGYGYTF
TRBV7-2,CASSLFLLAGAYEQFF
TRBV5-8,CASSPAVYYGYTF
TRBV5-4,CASTIDRASYNEQFF
TRBV28,CASRQINQPQHF
TRBV28,CASSTYTRYGYTF
TRBV6-5,CASRLRASAGYTF
TRBV2,CASSEEGNTGTHEQFF
TRBV11-2,CASSRTGDTGELFF
TRBV6-1,CASSEVKSNTGELFF
TRBV11-3,CASSLQQGGNSPLHF
TRBV4-1,CASRDLGGAPLYF
TRBV15,CATSRGPWTGEGTEAFF
TRBV19,CASSIVPGMEEKLFF
TRBV7-3,CASSLGTSGHNEQFF
TRBV5-6,CASSSTGDVAGNTIYF